The rows below give T cell receptor beta chains drawn from one sample of a study of PD-1 blockade in classical Hodgkin lymphoma. The data were produced by immunoSEQ multiplex PCR, yet TCRdb's version contains in-frame clones alone and is incomplete. The repertoire consists of 31,000 or so clones, with 70% to 85% occurring once and the leading ten covering 3.5% to 4%. The material was peripheral blood mononuclear cells (PBMCs), obtained before the second cycle of nivolumab. The receptors here all came from a human donor with classical Hodgkin lymphoma. CDR3s include the opening cysteine and the closing phenylalanine or tryptophan. A D gene is named only where the DNA matches it firmly. Size is omitted from some rows. Given values are once, few, many or a class for expanded clones.

TRBJ1-5 | TRBV6-1 | . | . | CASSARGRAQPQHF | TGTGCCAGCAGTGCCCGGGGGCGCGCTCAGCCCCAGCATTTT
TRBJ2-7 | TRBV7-2 | . | few | CASSPGTLGEQYF | TGTGCCAGCAGCCCGGGGACCCTTGGGGAGCAGTACTTC
TRBJ2-3 | TRBV19 | . | . | CASSIVASDTQYF | TGTGCCAGTAGTATAGTAGCCTCAGATACGCAGTATTTT
TRBJ1-1 | TRBV5-1 | . | few | CASSFGQLNTEAFF | TGCGCCAGCAGCTTCGGACAGCTGAACACTGAAGCTTTCTTT
TRBJ1-2 | TRBV5-4 | TRBD1 | . | CASSPYSGTGNYGYTF | TGTGCCAGCAGTCCTTACTCCGGGACAGGGAACTATGGCTACACCTTC
TRBJ2-3 | TRBV7-9 | . | . | CASSPGATQYF | TGTGCCAGCAGTCCAGGGGCTACGCAGTATTTT
TRBJ2-3 | TRBV7-2 | TRBD2 | . | CASSLEAGGWYF | TGTGCCAGCAGCTTAGAGGCGGGGGGGTGGTATTTT
TRBJ2-1 | TRBV30 | TRBD1 | . | CAWSGQGAHAVYNEQFF | TGTGCCTGGAGTGGACAGGGGGCCCACGCGGTCTACAATGAGCAGTTCTTC
TRBJ1-1 | TRBV11-3 | . | . | CASSLPGAEAFF | TGTGCCAGCAGCTTGCCTGGGGCTGAAGCTTTCTTT
TRBJ2-3 | TRBV19 | . | few | CASRTGTSTDTQYF | TGTGCCAGTAGGACCGGGACTAGCACAGATACGCAGTATTTT
TRBJ2-7 | TRBV4-3 | TRBD2 | few | CASSPLAGAGNEQYF | TGCGCCAGCAGCCCTTTAGCGGGAGCTGGTAACGAGCAGTACTTC
TRBJ2-1 | TRBV6-4 | . | . | CASSLGFYNEQFF | TGTGCCAGCAGCCTGGGCTTCTACAATGAGCAGTTCTTC
TRBJ2-7 | TRBV7-9 | . | . | CASSFLPIAYEQYF | TGTGCCAGCAGTTTCCTACCCATTGCCTACGAGCAGTACTTC
TRBJ1-2 | TRBV4-2 | TRBD1 | . | CASSQATGQGATYGYTF | TGTGCCAGCAGCCAAGCAACCGGACAGGGGGCGACCTATGGCTACACCTTC
TRBJ2-4 | TRBV30 | . | . | CAWSYPTELAKNIQYF | TGTGCCTGGAGTTACCCGACAGAGCTAGCCAAAAACATTCAGTACTTC
TRBJ1-2 | TRBV5-5 | . | . | CASNRGDTAIGGYTF | TGTGCCAGCAACCGAGGGGACACGGCAATAGGCGGCTACACCTTC
TRBJ1-3 | TRBV28 | TRBD1 | . | CASSLGTGVSGNTIYF | TGTGCCAGCAGTCTCGGGACAGGGGTCTCTGGAAACACCATATATTTT
TRBJ2-2 | TRBV7-9 | . | . | CASSFTSWNTGELFF | TGTGCCAGCAGCTTTACTAGCTGGAACACCGGGGAGCTGTTTTTT
TRBJ2-5 | TRBV5-6 | . | few | CASSPAMGTQETQYF | TGTGCCAGCAGCCCAGCGATGGGGACCCAAGAGACCCAGTACTTC
TRBJ2-7 | TRBV5-1 | . | once | CASSFSGVYEQYF | TGCGCCAGCAGCTTCTCGGGTGTCTACGAGCAGTACTTC
TRBJ2-5 | TRBV7-6 | . | . | CASGGVIGTQYF | TGTGCCAGCGGTGGAGTTATAGGGACCCAGTACTTC
TRBJ1-1 | TRBV5-4 | TRBD1 | . | CASSIPGQGTEAFF | TGTGCCAGCAGCATTCCGGGACAGGGGACTGAAGCTTTCTTT
TRBJ1-5 | TRBV6-5 | TRBD1 | . | CASSLQKGANQPQHF | TGTGCCAGCAGCTTACAAAAGGGGGCGAATCAGCCCCAGCATTTT
TRBJ1-2 | TRBV4-2 | TRBD1 | . | CASSQEVGGDRYGYTF | TGTGCCAGCAGCCAAGAGGTAGGGGGCGATCGCTATGGCTACACCTTC
TRBJ1-2 | TRBV6-1 | . | . | CASRDTSGYTF | TGTGCCAGCAGAGATACTAGCGGCTACACCTTC
TRBJ1-2 | TRBV19 | TRBD1 | few | CASSTGQGIYGGYTF | TGTGCCAGTAGTACGGGACAGGGCATATATGGAGGCTACACCTTC
TRBJ1-2 | TRBV10-3 | . | . | CAIALDPNYGYTF | TGTGCCATCGCACTAGATCCTAACTATGGCTACACCTTC
TRBJ2-3 | TRBV11-2 | . | . | CASSLRSGGADTQYF | TGTGCCAGCAGCCTTAGATCTGGGGGCGCAGATACGCAGTATTTT